These 24 T cell receptor beta chains were sequenced from one sample in a study of blood T cell repertoires in COVID-19. Data came from immunoSEQ multiplex PCR; TCRdb stores just in-frame clones and leaves some out. The sample holds about 62,000 clones, approximately 92% seen once. The specimen sequenced was peripheral blood. These receptors originate from a woman aged 60-75 years with COVID-19, enrolled during active disease.

This chain uses TRBV10-3 with TRBJ1-5; TRBD1 matches 8 bases. Trimming cost V 4 bases and J 5 bases; bases outside gene matches: 4. CDR3 length: 14 residues. The germline V gene has CDR1 ENHRY and CDR2 SYGVKD. The CDR3 nucleotides are TGTGCCATCAGTGGCACAGGGGGGGATCAGCCCCAGCATTTT. Amino acids: CAISGTGGDQPQHF.

This clone was observed once. The chain carries TRBV7-8 and TRBJ2-7; 11 bases agree with TRBD2. Germline CDR1 reads SGHVS; CDR2 reads FQNEAQ. Trimming at V came to 7 bases and at J to 2 bases, leaving 4 bases not matched to a gene. The CDR3 consists of 14 residues. CDR3 residues: CASNVAGGPYEQYF. In DNA form, the CDR3 reads TGTGCCAGCAACGTAGCGGGAGGGCCCTACGAGCAGTACTTC.

This clone was observed once. The V gene is TRBV24-1, the J gene TRBJ2-2; possibly TRBD2 for D (6 bases). The CDR3 length is 14 residues. From germline, CDR1 is KGHDR and CDR2 SFDVKD. V lost 5 bases and J lost 4, with 10 bases in between. Here the CDR3 reads CATSGQGGTGELFF. The CDR3 DNA is TGTGCCACCAGTGGCCAGGGAGGCACCGGGGAGCTGTTTTTT.

This clone was picked up one time. The chain is built from TRBV6-1 and TRBJ1-2, with a weak D call TRBD1 (6 bases). Deletions cut 1 base from V and 4 bases from J, with 10 bases between. Germline V gene lookup returns CDR1 MNHNS and CDR2 SASEGT. This CDR3 spans 14 amino acids. The CDR3 coding sequence is TGTGCCAGCAGTGAAGGGACAGTCATCTATGGCTACACCTTC. This codes for CASSEGTVIYGYTF.

The chain recombines TRBV19 with TRBJ1-6, with D unresolved. This CDR3 has 16 residues. The ends were cut back, 7 bases at V and 8 bases at J, with 21 bases in the middle. CDR1 and CDR2 from the germline V gene are LNHDA and SQIVND (reference sequence). The CDR3 protein is CASKPSWRVNDSPLHF. Written as DNA, the CDR3 is TGTGCCAGTAAGCCCTCTTGGAGGGTGAATGATTCACCCCTCCACTTT.

The rearrangement links TRBV2 to TRBJ1-2; D remains unclear. V dropped 6 bases and J dropped 1 base, with 9 bases sitting between them. Germline V gives CDR1 SNHLY, CDR2 FYNNEI. This CDR3 has 13 amino acids. CDR3 amino acids: CASRATNNYGYTF. The CDR3 DNA is TGTGCCAGCAGGGCCACAAATAACTATGGCTACACCTTC.

This sequence joins TRBV6-4 and TRBJ2-3; the D gene is possibly TRBD1 (6 bases). The V end lost 2 bases, the J end lost 2 bases, and 8 bases lay between the germline ends. The CDR3 totals 14 residues. Germline V gene sequence: CDR1 MRHNA, CDR2 SNTAGT. This chain's CDR3 is CASSDGTNTDTQYF. CDR3 in DNA: TGTGCCAGCAGTGACGGGACAAACACAGATACGCAGTATTTT.

This chain uses TRBV11-1 with TRBJ2-5, with D perhaps matching TRBD2 (5 bases). Per the germline V gene, CDR1 is SGHAT and CDR2 is FQDESV (reference sequence). The CDR3 has 13 residues. Trimming left V 4 bases short and J 5 bases short, with 11 bases between. DNA of the CDR3: TGTGCCAGCAGCTATACTAGGGTGGAGACCCAGTACTTC. Translation gives CASSYTRVETQYF.

The chain has TRBV7-9 and TRBJ1-3; 7 bases line up with TRBD1. This CDR3 has 12 residues. In germline, CDR1 is SEHNR, CDR2 FQNEAQ (reference sequence). With V trimmed by 5 bases and J by 14 bases, 9 bases remained unmatched. The CDR3 loop reads CASSLDRDSLYF. DNA of the CDR3: TGTGCCAGCAGCCTAGACCGGGACAGCCTATATTTT.

The CDR3 sequence is CATSDLGTSGEETQYF. CDR3 nucleotide sequence: TGTGCCACCAGTGATTTGGGGACTAGCGGAGAAGAGACCCAGTACTTC. V is TRBV24-1 and J is TRBJ2-5; 11 bases agree with TRBD2. The junction had 2 bases not matched to a gene; V was cut back by 0 bases and J by 3 bases. Per germline, CDR1 KGHDR and CDR2 SFDVKD. CDR3 size: 16 residues.

V is TRBV30 and J is TRBJ1-4, with D possibly being TRBD1 (5 bases). The CDR3 sequence is 14 residues long. The germline V gene has CDR1 GTSNPN and CDR2 SVGIG (reference sequence). The V gene lost 0 bases and the J gene lost 4 bases, with 9 bases spanning the gap. CDR3 residues: CAWSVGEVNEKLFF. The CDR3 bases are TGTGCCTGGAGTGTGGGGGAGGTTAATGAAAAACTGTTTTTT.

The CDR3: CASRSRQGNEQYF. CDR3 in DNA: TGTGCCAGTAGGTCTCGACAGGGGAACGAGCAGTACTTC. This chain joins TRBV27 and TRBJ2-7; TRBD1 matches 8 bases. The CDR3 runs to 13 residues. Trimming removed 9 bases from V and 5 bases from J; junction bases left unmatched: 9. CDR1 MNHEY and CDR2 SMNVEV come from the germline V gene (reference sequence).

The rearrangement uses TRBV7-3 and TRBJ2-2, with D maybe TRBD1 (5 bases). Trimming shortened V by 5 bases and J by 3 bases, and 10 bases separated the two germline ends. The germline V gene has CDR1 SGHTA and CDR2 FQGTGA. This CDR3 spans 14 amino acids. CDR3 in DNA: TGTGCCAGCAGCCGCCAAGGGGACACCGGGGAGCTGTTTTTT. Protein product: CASSRQGDTGELFF.

The chain joins TRBV6-2 or TRBV6-3 to TRBJ2-7, with D perhaps matching TRBD2 (6 bases). The CDR3 has 14 residues. Germline V gene lookup returns CDR1 MNHEY and CDR2 SVGEGT. Trimming stripped 5 bases from V and 0 bases from J, with 11 bases between. CDR3 DNA sequence: TGTGCCAGCAGTCCCGCTAGCGTCTCCTACGAGCAGTACTTC. As protein: CASSPASVSYEQYF.

The gene calls are TRBV18 and TRBJ1-5, with 8 bases fitting TRBD1. Germline values: CDR1 KGHSH, CDR2 LQKENI. V shed 2 bases, J shed 2 bases, and the junction held 8 bases outside the gene matches. This CDR3 comprises 17 residues. CDR3 sequence reads: CASSPALTGVGNQPQHF. The CDR3 DNA is TGTGCCAGCTCACCAGCCTTGACAGGGGTGGGCAATCAGCCCCAGCATTTT. The complete variable domain, with remaining parts taken from reference TRBV18 and TRBJ1-5, reads NAGVMQNPRHLVRRRGQEARLRCSPMKGHSHVYWYRQLPEEGLKFMVYLQKENIIDESGMPKERFSAEFPKEGPSILRIQQVVRGDSAAYFCASSPALTGVGNQPQHFGDGTRLSIL.

This clone appeared a single time. The chain's CDR3 is CASSSLAGGYNEQFF. CDR3 nucleotides: TGCGCCAGCAGCTCACTAGCGGGAGGGTACAATGAGCAGTTCTTC. The chain has TRBV5-1 and TRBJ2-1; 13 nucleotides line up with TRBD2. Germline V CDR1 and CDR2: SGHRS, YFSETQ. This CDR3 has 15 amino acids. Trimming took 3 bases from V and 4 from J; bases not matched to a gene: 1.

The rearrangement uses TRBV7-9 and TRBJ1-5; no firm D call. The CDR3 runs 15 residues. Looked up from germline, CDR1 is SEHNR and CDR2 is FQNEAQ (reference sequence). V was clipped by 2 bases and J by 4 bases, with 12 bases between them. The CDR3 region is CASSLLGQDNQPQHF. The CDR3 DNA reads as TGTGCCAGCAGCTTATTGGGCCAGGATAATCAGCCCCAGCATTTT.

This chain uses TRBV6-1 with TRBJ1-5, with D unresolved. Per the germline V gene, CDR1 is MNHNS and CDR2 is SASEGT. This CDR3 has 14 residues. The germline V and J ends were trimmed by 1 base and 1 base, with 5 bases remaining between them. CDR3 residues: CASSEGQSNQPQHF. CDR3 bases: TGTGCCAGCAGTGAAGGGCAGAGCAATCAGCCCCAGCATTTT.

This sequence joins TRBV23-1 and TRBJ2-3, with 7 nucleotides matching TRBD2. TRBV23-1 is flagged as an ORF with uncertain function. With 4 bases clipped from V and 0 bases from J, the junction kept 10 bases outside the gene matches. The CDR3 runs 17 residues. The CDR3 is CASSPERDLLSTDTQYF. CDR3 DNA: TGCGCCAGCAGTCCTGAGCGGGATCTTCTTAGCACAGATACGCAGTATTTT.

The rearrangement uses TRBV6-1 and TRBJ2-1; 8 bases are shared with TRBD1. Looked up from germline, CDR1 is MNHNS and CDR2 is SASEGT. With 2 bases clipped from V and 2 bases from J, the junction kept 8 bases outside the gene matches. CDR3 size: 17 residues. Here the CDR3 DNA reads TGTGCCAGCAGTGAACCCGGACAGGGATGGACCTACAATGAGCAGTTCTTC. Encoded protein: CASSEPGQGWTYNEQFF.

Written as DNA, the CDR3 is TGTGCCTGGAGTGTAAGCTACAGGGAGCTCTACGAGCAGTACTTC. It translates to CAWSVSYRELYEQYF. The chain recombines TRBV30 with TRBJ2-7, with a tentative D call TRBD1 (6 bases). The CDR3 has 15 amino acids. V lost 0 bases and J lost 3, with 15 bases in between. CDR1 is GTSNPN and CDR2 is SVGIG in the germline V gene (reference sequence).

The chain carries TRBV5-8 and TRBJ2-7; weak D call: TRBD1 (5 bases). The CDR3 runs to 12 residues. V was clipped by 2 bases and J by 4 bases, with 7 bases between them. Germline V CDR1 and CDR2: SGHTS, YDEGEE. CDR3 nucleotide sequence: TGTGCCAGCAGCTTACAGGTTTACGAGCAGTACTTC. Translating gives CASSLQVYEQYF.

The V call is TRBV18, the J call TRBJ2-2, with 7 bases that match TRBD2. CDR3 length equals 16 residues. The V gene end was trimmed by 1 base and the J gene end by 1 base; junction bases not matched to a gene: 3. Germline lookup yields CDR1 KGHSH and CDR2 LQKENI. The CDR3, as DNA: TGTGCCAGCTCACCACAGGGAGGGCGGAACACCGGGGAGCTGTTTTTT. It codes for CASSPQGGRNTGELFF.

The chain links TRBV30 to TRBJ1-6; perhaps TRBD1 as D (6 bases). Germline V CDR1 and CDR2: GTSNPN, SVGIG (reference sequence). V shed 0 bases and J shed 8 bases, with 17 bases lying between them. The CDR3 has 16 amino acids. CDR3: CAWSVLAGGGDSPLHF. The CDR3 region has the DNA TGTGCCTGGAGTGTACTGGCTGGGGGCGGTGATTCACCCCTCCACTTT.